These 24 T cell receptor beta chains were all obtained from the same sample, sequenced in a study of blood T cell repertoires in COVID-19. Data came from immunoSEQ multiplex PCR; TCRdb stores just in-frame clones and leaves some out. The data show roughly 15,000 clones, roughly four fifths seen once. Sequenced material: peripheral blood. The receptor source for this set is a woman in her seventies with active COVID-19.

The chain is built from TRBV4-2 and TRBJ2-6, with 12 bases aligning to TRBD2. This CDR3 comprises 19 residues. J was trimmed by 4 bases and V by 1 base; bases with no gene match: 8. CDR1 LGHNA and CDR2 YNFKEQ come from the germline V gene. CDR3 region: CASSQGLAGAPRGANVLTF. The CDR3 DNA reads TGTGCCAGCAGCCAAGGACTAGCGGGAGCCCCGAGGGGGGCCAACGTCCTGACTTTC.

This clone rates as large. The chain recombines TRBV5-1 with TRBJ1-5; D might be TRBD1 (6 bases). This CDR3 has 19 residues. V was trimmed by 2 bases and J by 0 bases, leaving 21 bases between them. Germline V CDR1 and CDR2: SGHRS, YFSETQ. CDR3 in amino acids: CASSFIGPSGGHSNQPQHF. In DNA, the CDR3 is TGCGCCAGCAGCTTTATTGGGCCCTCGGGGGGACATAGCAATCAGCCCCAGCATTTT.

This chain joins TRBV5-6 and TRBJ1-4; TRBD1 matches 11 bases. The germline V gene encodes CDR1 SGHDT and CDR2 YYEEEE. Trimming removed 4 bases from V and 2 bases from J; junction bases left unmatched: 7. The length of the CDR3 is 17 residues. The CDR3 DNA sequence: TGTGCCAGCAGCACTCCGGGACAGGGGGTTACTAATGAAAAACTGTTTTTT. It is translated as CASSTPGQGVTNEKLFF.

The V call is TRBV18, the J call TRBJ2-5; D might be TRBD2 (5 bases). Trimming took off 2 bases at V and 7 bases at J, with 20 bases between the two ends. The CDR3 is 16 amino acids. CDR1 and CDR2 from the germline V gene are KGHSH and LQKENI. As DNA, the CDR3 is TGTGCCAGCTCACCATCGGAGAGGTCTGGTCGGGGGACCCAGTACTTC. Translating gives CASSPSERSGRGTQYF.

By frequency in the sample, this clone is large (0.1 to 1%). The V gene is TRBV28, the J gene TRBJ2-7, with D perhaps matching TRBD1 (5 bases). The V end lost 3 bases, the J end lost 5 bases, and 11 bases lay between the germline ends. This CDR3 region has 13 residues. Germline V gene sequence: CDR1 MDHEN, CDR2 SYDVKM. Written as DNA, the CDR3 is TGTGCCAGCAGTTTGATCAGGGTAAACGAGCAGTACTTC. It is translated as CASSLIRVNEQYF.

The rearrangement joins TRBV28 to TRBJ1-3; 7 positions agree with TRBD1. V dropped 6 bases and J dropped 9; count of bases not matched to a gene: 14. This CDR3 has 15 residues. The germline CDR1 and CDR2 sequences are MDHEN and SYDVKM. CDR3 residues: CASSFPRHRGPTIYF. The DNA for the CDR3 is TGTGCCAGCAGCTTCCCCCGCCACAGGGGACCCACCATATATTTT.

J is TRBJ2-5 and V is TRBV7-9; 8 nucleotides align to TRBD1. Germline assignment: CDR1 SEHNR and CDR2 FQNEAQ (reference sequence). The V segment lost 5 bases and the J segment 3 bases; nucleotides outside the gene matches: 5. CDR3 length: 14 amino acids. This chain's CDR3 is CASSPNRGKETQYF. In nucleotides, the CDR3 is TGTGCCAGCAGCCCGAACAGGGGGAAAGAGACCCAGTACTTC.

The genes are TRBV6-6 and TRBJ2-7; possible D gene TRBD1, 5 bases. V lost 2 bases and J 2 bases, leaving 13 bases between the germline ends. Germline lookup yields CDR1 MNHNY and CDR2 SVGAGI (reference sequence). CDR3 length equals 15 residues. CDR3 sequence reads: CASSYRGSPPYEQYF. The CDR3 coding sequence is TGTGCCAGCAGTTACAGGGGCAGCCCTCCCTACGAGCAGTACTTC.

This chain uses TRBV7-2 with TRBJ1-5; D not certain. Germline V gene lookup returns CDR1 SGHTA and CDR2 FQGNSA. V was clipped by 2 bases and J by 7 bases, with 12 bases between them. The CDR3 covers 14 residues. The CDR3 nucleotides are TGTGCCAGCAGCTTAACCGGGGTGGGACAGCCCCAGCATTTT. This encodes CASSLTGVGQPQHF.

The gene calls are TRBV24-1 and TRBJ2-5; 13 bases map to TRBD2. V lost 6 bases to trimming and J lost 2 bases; unmatched junction nucleotides: 14. Germline V gene sequence: CDR1 KGHDR, CDR2 SFDVKD. The CDR3 has 19 amino acids. The CDR3 reads CATSPTPGLAGILQETQYF. CDR3 in DNA: TGTGCCACCAGTCCAACTCCGGGACTAGCGGGAATATTACAAGAGACCCAGTACTTC.

This chain uses TRBV9 with TRBJ2-3; 14 nucleotides match TRBD2. In germline, CDR1 is SGDLS, CDR2 YYNGEE. CDR3 length equals 17 residues. After removal of 2 bases from V and 4 bases from J, the junction contained 6 bases not matched to a gene. The chain's CDR3 is CASSVKPTSGRADTQYF. The CDR3 bases are TGTGCCAGCAGCGTTAAGCCGACTAGCGGGAGGGCAGATACGCAGTATTTT. The complete variable domain, with remaining parts taken from reference TRBV9 and TRBJ2-3, reads DSGVTQTPKHLITATGQRVTLRCSPRSGDLSVYWYQQSLDQGLQFLIQYYNGEERAKGNILERFSAQQFPDLHSELNLSSLELGDSALYFCASSVKPTSGRADTQYFGPGTRLTVL.

The V call is TRBV29-1, the J call TRBJ1-2; D ambiguous. Trimming removed 7 bases from V and 4 bases from J, with 13 bases in between. The CDR3 length is 12 residues. CDR1 and CDR2 from the germline V gene are SQVTM and ANQGSEA. In DNA, the CDR3 is TGCAGCGCTGGGCAGGAGGCCTATGGCTACACCTTC. Protein sequence: CSAGQEAYGYTF. The entire variable domain, with the rest obtained from reference TRBV29-1 and TRBJ1-2, is as follows: SAVISQKPSRDICQRGTSLTIQCQVDSQVTMMFWYRQQPGQSLTLIATANQGSEATYESGFVIDKFPISRPNLTFSTLTVSNMSPEDSSIYLCSAGQEAYGYTFGSGTRLTVV.

The rearrangement uses TRBV3-1 (or the pseudogene TRBV3-2) and TRBJ2-3, with 7 bases fitting TRBD2. The CDR3 is 17 residues long. Per germline, CDR1 LGHDT and CDR2 YNNKEL (reference sequence). V shed 4 bases, J shed 0 bases, and the junction held 10 bases outside the gene matches. The CDR3 DNA reads TGTGCCAGCAGCCCCTTGACTGCGGGGGTCAGCACAGATACGCAGTATTTT. This encodes CASSPLTAGVSTDTQYF.

The chain employs TRBV24-1 and TRBJ2-3; 9 nucleotides match TRBD2. Germline lookup yields CDR1 KGHDR and CDR2 SFDVKD. Losses at the gene ends were 3 bases for V and 2 bases for J; bases not matched to a gene: 8. This CDR3 has 17 amino acids. The CDR3 reads CATSDTYSGSSTDTQYF. CDR3 bases: TGTGCCACCAGTGATACTTATAGCGGGAGCTCCACAGATACGCAGTATTTT.

The chain joins TRBV28 to TRBJ2-7; 10 nucleotides line up with TRBD1. CDR3 length: 15 amino acids. Germline V gene lookup returns CDR1 MDHEN and CDR2 SYDVKM. J gave up 7 bases and V 3 bases, and 9 bases lay outside the gene matches. The CDR3 loop is CASSLGGQGLREQYF. Here the CDR3 DNA reads TGTGCCAGCAGTTTGGGGGGACAGGGGTTGAGGGAGCAGTACTTC.

The chain recombines TRBV18 with TRBJ1-4; D is uncertain. V was shortened by 1 base and J by 6 bases, with 6 bases between the two germline ends. Germline CDR1 reads KGHSH; CDR2 reads LQKENI. The CDR3 consists of 13 residues. The CDR3 DNA reads as TGTGCCAGCTCACCACGCCGGGATGAAAAACTGTTTTTT. As protein: CASSPRRDEKLFF.

The V call is TRBV24-1, the J call TRBJ2-1, with D possibly matching TRBD1 (6 bases). Between the trimmed V and J ends, which lost 12 bases and 9 bases, there was a span of 23 bases. This CDR3 contains 14 residues. CDR1 is KGHDR and CDR2 is SFDVKD in the germline V gene. CDR3 DNA sequence: TGTGCCGCCGATTCGGGACAAGGGACCGGTGAGCAGTTCTTC. The encoded protein is CAADSGQGTGEQFF.

CDR3 sequence: CASSYRWGEEQPQHF. CDR3 coding DNA: TGTGCCAGCAGTTACCGATGGGGAGAAGAGCAGCCCCAGCATTTT. V is TRBV6-5 and J is TRBJ1-5; D is ambiguous. This CDR3 contains 15 residues. Trimming removed 2 bases at V and 7 bases at J, with 15 bases between. Germline loops: CDR1 MNHEY, CDR2 SVGAGI.

The chain has TRBV5-1 and TRBJ1-1; a weak D match, TRBD1 (6 bases). The CDR3 is 15 amino acids. In germline, CDR1 is SGHRS, CDR2 YFSETQ. Trimming removed 1 base from V and 1 base from J, with 11 bases in between. Here the CDR3 DNA reads TGCGCCAGCAGCTTGTGGCAACAGGGGAACACTGAAGCTTTCTTT. It translates to CASSLWQQGNTEAFF.

This chain links TRBV14 with TRBJ2-3; D is possibly TRBD1 (5 bases). The CDR3 spans 14 residues. V was cut by 5 bases and J by 2 bases, with 11 bases left in between. Per the germline V gene, CDR1 is SGHDN and CDR2 is FVKESK. The CDR3 bases are TGTGCCAGCAGCACTCGACAGTTCACAGATACGCAGTATTTT. Its protein is CASSTRQFTDTQYF.

This clone was recorded only once. V and J are TRBV5-1 and TRBJ2-7, with TRBD2 identical over 11 bases. Germline lookup yields CDR1 SGHRS and CDR2 YFSETQ. With V trimmed by 4 bases and J by 4 bases, 4 bases remained unmatched. The CDR3 length is 14 residues. The CDR3 here is CASSGTSGSYEQYF. In DNA, the CDR3 is TGCGCCAGCAGCGGAACTAGCGGGAGTTACGAGCAGTACTTC.

This sequence joins TRBV10-2 and TRBJ2-7, with 8 bases identical to TRBD2. The germline V gene encodes CDR1 WSHSY and CDR2 SAAADI. The CDR3 contains 14 residues. The V segment lost 8 bases and the J segment 7 bases; nucleotides outside the gene matches: 13. DNA of the CDR3: TGCGCCAGCGGGCACGGGAGGGCGGTTAGGGAGCAGTACTTC. Translating gives CASGHGRAVREQYF.

The chain carries TRBV15 and TRBJ2-1, with 7 bases fitting TRBD1. The CDR3 is made up of 16 amino acids. The V gene's germline CDR1 is LNHNV and CDR2 YYDKDF (reference sequence). The ends lost 0 bases at V and 6 bases at J; junction bases unmatched: 8. The CDR3 protein is CATSRDPGQPLNEQFF. The CDR3 nucleotides read TGTGCCACCAGCAGAGACCCGGGACAGCCTCTCAATGAGCAGTTCTTC.

This rearrangement joins TRBV6-5 to TRBJ2-7; the D gene is possibly TRBD1 (6 bases). Germline CDR1 MNHEY, CDR2 SVGAGI. The length of the CDR3 is 14 residues. With 10 bases removed from V and 0 bases from J, the gap between germline ends came to 16 bases. CDR3 residues: CATPEPDSSYEQYF. Written as DNA, the CDR3 is TGTGCCACCCCCGAACCGGACAGCTCCTACGAGCAGTACTTC.